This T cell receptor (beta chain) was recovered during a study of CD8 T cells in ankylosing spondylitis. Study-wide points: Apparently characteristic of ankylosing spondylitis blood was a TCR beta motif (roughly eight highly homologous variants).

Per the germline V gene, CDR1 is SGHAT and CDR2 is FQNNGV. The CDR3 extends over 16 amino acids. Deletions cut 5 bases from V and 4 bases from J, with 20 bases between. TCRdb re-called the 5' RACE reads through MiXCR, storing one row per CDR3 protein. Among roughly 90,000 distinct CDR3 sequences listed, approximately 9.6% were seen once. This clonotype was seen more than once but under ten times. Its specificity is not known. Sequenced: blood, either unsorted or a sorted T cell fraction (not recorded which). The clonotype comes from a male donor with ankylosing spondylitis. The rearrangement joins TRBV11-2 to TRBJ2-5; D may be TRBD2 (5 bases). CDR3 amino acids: CASSPGSFGVGETQYF. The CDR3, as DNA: TGTGCCAGCAGCCCCGGGTCCTTCGGGGTAGGAGAGACCCAGTACTTC.